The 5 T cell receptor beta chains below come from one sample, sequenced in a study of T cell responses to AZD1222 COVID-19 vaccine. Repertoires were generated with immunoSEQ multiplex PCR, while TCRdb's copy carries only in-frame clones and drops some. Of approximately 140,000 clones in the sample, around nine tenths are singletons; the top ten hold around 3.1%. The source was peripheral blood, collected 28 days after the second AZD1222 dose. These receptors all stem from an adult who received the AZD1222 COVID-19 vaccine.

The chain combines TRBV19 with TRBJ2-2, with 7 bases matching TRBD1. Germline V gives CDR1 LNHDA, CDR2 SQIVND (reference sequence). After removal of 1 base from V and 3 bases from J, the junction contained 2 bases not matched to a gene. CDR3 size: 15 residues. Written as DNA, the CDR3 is TGTGCCAGTAGTATAGGACAGGGATACACCGGGGAGCTGTTTTTT. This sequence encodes CASSIGQGYTGELFF.

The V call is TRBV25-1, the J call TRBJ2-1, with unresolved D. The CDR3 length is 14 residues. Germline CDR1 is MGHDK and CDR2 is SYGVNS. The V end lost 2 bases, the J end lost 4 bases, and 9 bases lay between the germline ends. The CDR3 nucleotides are TGTGCCAGCAGTGAAACCGGGCCGTACAATGAGCAGTTCTTC. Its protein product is CASSETGPYNEQFF.

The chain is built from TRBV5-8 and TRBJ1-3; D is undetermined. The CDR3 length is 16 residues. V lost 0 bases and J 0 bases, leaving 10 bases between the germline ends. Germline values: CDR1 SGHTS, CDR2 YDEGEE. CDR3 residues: CASSLVNSNSGNTIYF. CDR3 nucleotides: TGTGCCAGCAGCTTGGTAAACTCAAACTCTGGAAACACCATATATTTT.

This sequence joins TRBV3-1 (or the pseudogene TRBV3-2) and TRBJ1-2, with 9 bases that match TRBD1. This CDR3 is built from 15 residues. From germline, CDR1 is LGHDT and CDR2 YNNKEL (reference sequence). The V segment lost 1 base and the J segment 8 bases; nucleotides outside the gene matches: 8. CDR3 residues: CASSQVGGTGRGYTF. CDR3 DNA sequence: TGTGCCAGCAGCCAAGTAGGTGGGACAGGGAGGGGCTACACCTTC.

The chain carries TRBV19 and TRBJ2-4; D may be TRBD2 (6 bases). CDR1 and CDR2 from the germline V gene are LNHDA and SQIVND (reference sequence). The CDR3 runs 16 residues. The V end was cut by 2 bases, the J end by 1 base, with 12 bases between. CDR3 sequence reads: CASSISRRDAKNIQYF. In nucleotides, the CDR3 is TGTGCCAGTAGTATATCGAGGAGGGACGCCAAAAACATTCAGTACTTC.